This TCR beta chain was identified during a study of shared clonotypes between healthy human individuals. V was trimmed by 3 bases and J by 0 bases, leaving 8 bases between them. This CDR3 comprises 14 residues. CDR1 is LNHNV, CDR2 YYDKDF, per germline (reference sequence). Assay: immunoSEQ multiplex PCR; the TCRdb copy retains only in-frame clones and omits some. The data show around 2,000,000 clones, roughly 94% seen once. Positively selected for CCR7, the CD45RO-negative cells used as naive CD8 cells excluded terminally differentiated effector memory CD45RA+ cells. To note about this clone: The antigen remains undetermined.

Findings and limits, study-wide: Sharing across four donors was highest in naive CD4 (about 5%) and lowest in memory CD8 (around 0.4%).

Source material: naive CD8+ T cells sorted from blood. The chain couples TRBV15 to TRBJ1-1; D uncertain. The sequence derives from a man younger than 35 in good health. CDR3: CATSRKSMNTEAFF. CDR3 DNA: TGTGCCACCAGCAGGAAATCAATGAACACTGAAGCTTTCTTT.